Below are 22 T cell receptor beta chains sequenced from a single sample in a study of blood T cell repertoires in COVID-19. Generated by immunoSEQ multiplex PCR, the TCRdb table keeps only in-frame clones and is missing some. The table includes fewer than 250,000 clones, approximately 86% detected once. The material sequenced was PBMCs or T cells enriched from blood (not recorded which). Receptor source: a woman aged 35 to 49 in a cohort exposed to, infected with or recovered from COVID-19 (not recorded which).

V and J are TRBV29-1 and TRBJ1-1; no reliable D call. The CDR3 has 15 residues. Germline V CDR1 and CDR2: SQVTM, ANQGSEA. V was pared by 3 bases and J by 4 bases, with 18 bases between. The chain's CDR3 is CSVDGGLTEGTEAFF. The CDR3 nucleotides read TGCAGCGTTGACGGTGGCTTGACCGAGGGCACTGAAGCTTTCTTT.

The chain uses TRBV14 and TRBJ1-6; 9 bases agree with TRBD1. The V gene end was trimmed by 4 bases and the J gene end by 7 bases; junction bases not matched to a gene: 8. CDR1 is SGHDN and CDR2 is FVKESK in the germline V gene. This CDR3 comprises 16 residues. This CDR3 reads CASSPLDRGWNSPLHF. The CDR3 DNA reads TGTGCCAGCAGCCCTTTGGACAGGGGCTGGAATTCACCCCTCCACTTT.

Concerning this clone: At the DNA level, this CDR3 is encoded by other sequences in the same sample as well. The V call is TRBV5-1, the J call TRBJ2-7; 7 bases fit TRBD2. The CDR3 consists of 14 residues. Germline lookup yields CDR1 SGHRS and CDR2 YFSETQ. J lost 4 bases, V lost 0 bases, and 4 bases had no gene match. The CDR3 loop reads CASSLGLADYEQYF. The CDR3 DNA follows: TGCGCCAGCAGCTTGGGGCTAGCGGATTACGAGCAGTACTTC.

This chain connects TRBV3-1 (or the pseudogene TRBV3-2) to TRBJ2-3; 8 nucleotides align to TRBD2. The ends lost 2 bases at V and 6 bases at J; junction bases unmatched: 4. Germline CDR1 LGHDT, CDR2 YNNKEL (reference sequence). The CDR3 covers 14 residues. The CDR3 is CASSQSGGSDTQYF. For the CDR3, the DNA is TGTGCCAGCAGCCAATCGGGAGGGTCGGATACGCAGTATTTT.

The V and J genes are TRBV6-4 and TRBJ1-1; the D gene is possibly TRBD1 (6 bases). Trimming cost V 5 bases and J 4 bases, with 11 bases left between them. The CDR3 is 13 amino acids. Germline values: CDR1 MRHNA, CDR2 SNTAGT. The CDR3 region is CASSTGWSTEAFF. The CDR3 nucleotides read TGTGCCAGCAGTACAGGGTGGAGCACTGAAGCTTTCTTT.

V gene TRBV28 combines with J gene TRBJ1-3; the D gene is possibly TRBD1 (5 bases). The CDR3 totals 14 residues. Between the trimmed V and J ends, which lost 2 bases and 2 bases, there was a span of 7 bases. The germline gives CDR1 MDHEN, CDR2 SYDVKM. The CDR3 loop is CASSLTGAGNTIYF. CDR3 sequence (DNA): TGTGCCAGCAGTTTAACGGGGGCTGGAAACACCATATATTTT.

This rearrangement joins TRBV14 to TRBJ1-4, with 9 bases fitting TRBD1. Germline CDR1 and CDR2: SGHDN and FVKESK. J gave up 2 bases and V 4 bases, and 5 bases lay outside the gene matches. CDR3 size: 16 residues. The CDR3: CASSPRTGVTNEKLFF. In DNA form, the CDR3 reads TGTGCCAGCAGCCCTCGGACAGGGGTGACTAATGAAAAACTGTTTTTT.

This chain connects TRBV5-6 to TRBJ1-2; maybe TRBD1 (6 bases). V lost 6 bases to trimming and J lost 4 bases, with 13 bases between them. Germline CDR1 is SGHDT and CDR2 is YYEEEE. This CDR3 region has 13 residues. This CDR3 is CASNTGLFYGYTF. The CDR3, as DNA: TGTGCCAGCAACACAGGGTTGTTCTATGGCTACACCTTC.

This clone was counted a few times. The V gene is TRBV7-9, the J gene TRBJ2-1, with 10 nucleotides matching TRBD2. V shed 1 base, J shed 8 bases, and the junction held 11 bases outside the gene matches. This CDR3 contains 17 residues. Germline values: CDR1 SEHNR, CDR2 FQNEAQ (reference sequence). The CDR3 spells CASSLDLGLAGADEQFF. CDR3 DNA: TGTGCCAGCAGCTTAGATCTAGGGCTAGCGGGAGCAGATGAGCAGTTCTTC.

The chain links TRBV13 to TRBJ2-5, with TRBD1 matching 10 bases. The germline V gene has CDR1 PRHDT and CDR2 FYEKMQ (reference sequence). CDR3 length equals 15 residues. The V segment lost 4 bases and the J segment 6 bases; nucleotides outside the gene matches: 8. CDR3 region: CASSSARQGAQTQYF. Here the CDR3 DNA reads TGTGCCAGCAGCTCGGCTCGACAGGGGGCGCAGACCCAGTACTTC.

The genes are TRBV13 and TRBJ1-3; 7 nucleotides line up with TRBD1. After removal of 5 bases from V and 10 bases from J, the junction contained 11 bases not matched to a gene. CDR1 PRHDT and CDR2 FYEKMQ come from the germline V gene (reference sequence). The CDR3 is made up of 14 amino acids. CDR3 nucleotides: TGTGCCAGCAGCGAAGACAGGGACGACGGTACCATATATTTT. It translates to CASSEDRDDGTIYF.

This chain links TRBV24-1 with TRBJ1-2; D is unclear. This CDR3 region has 14 residues. V lost 3 bases to trimming and J lost 4 bases, with 11 bases between them. Looked up from germline, CDR1 is KGHDR and CDR2 is SFDVKD. CDR3 coding DNA: TGTGCCACCAGTGATACGTGGGCCCGCTATGGCTACACCTTC. Residues: CATSDTWARYGYTF.

This chain uses TRBV16 with TRBJ1-5, with no clear D. Trimming stripped 0 bases from V and 0 bases from J, with 21 bases between. This CDR3 region has 20 residues. Germline CDR1 reads KGHSY; CDR2 reads FQNENV. CDR3 coding DNA: TGTGCCAGCAGCCAATCGATGATGAAGAGGGAAGAAAGTAGCAATCAGCCCCAGCATTTT. It encodes CASSQSMMKREESSNQPQHF. The complete variable domain, with remaining parts taken from reference TRBV16 and TRBJ1-5, reads GEEVAQTPKHLVRGEGQKAKLYCAPIKGHSYVFWYQQVLKNEFKFLISFQNENVFDETGMPKERFSAKCLPNSPCSLEIQATKLEDSAVYFCASSQSMMKREESSNQPQHFGDGTRLSIL.

The J gene is TRBJ1-5, the V gene TRBV2; possible D gene TRBD1, 6 bases. V was shortened by 6 bases and J by 2 bases, with 11 bases between the two germline ends. The CDR3 totals 14 residues. Germline CDR1 is SNHLY and CDR2 is FYNNEI. The CDR3, as DNA: TGTGCCAGCAGAGGGACATCCCGCAATCAGCCCCAGCATTTT. Amino acid sequence: CASRGTSRNQPQHF.

This clone occurred once. J is TRBJ1-1 and V is TRBV13; a weak D match, TRBD1 (5 bases). Looked up from germline, CDR1 is PRHDT and CDR2 is FYEKMQ (reference sequence). The V end was cut by 3 bases, the J end by 3 bases, with 8 bases between. The CDR3 runs to 13 residues. CDR3 bases: TGTGCCAGCAGCTTCACAGGAGACACTGAAGCTTTCTTT. This sequence encodes CASSFTGDTEAFF.

The chain carries TRBV30 and TRBJ2-7; 8 bases match TRBD2. J gave up 4 bases and V 2 bases, and 13 bases lay outside the gene matches. Germline CDR1 is GTSNPN and CDR2 is SVGIG (reference sequence). This CDR3 spans 16 amino acids. CDR3 coding DNA: TGTGCCTGGAGTCAGGGGAGCGGGAGCCCCAGGTACGAGCAGTACTTC. This codes for CAWSQGSGSPRYEQYF.

V is TRBV27 and J is TRBJ1-4; D gene uncertain. The CDR3 runs 13 residues. Germline V lookup: CDR1 MNHEY, CDR2 SMNVEV (reference sequence). Between the trimmed V and J ends, which lost 4 bases and 11 bases, there was a span of 14 bases. CDR3 in amino acids: CASSSDPRGKLFF. In DNA, the CDR3 is TGTGCCAGCAGTTCTGATCCCCGAGGGAAACTGTTTTTT.

V usage is TRBV10-3 and J usage is TRBJ2-7; TRBD1 matches 9 bases. Germline V gene data show CDR1 as ENHRY and CDR2 as SYGVKD. There are 16 residues in the CDR3. Unmatched junction bases numbered 13, after V lost 9 bases and J lost 1 base. CDR3 DNA sequence: TGTGCCATACAGGCTCTTTCGGGACAGGGATCCTACGAGCAGTACTTC. Amino acid sequence: CAIQALSGQGSYEQYF.

The chain carries TRBV5-4 and TRBJ1-3, with 10 positions matching TRBD1. CDR1 is SGHNT and CDR2 is YYREEE in the germline V gene (reference sequence). The junction had 4 bases not matched to a gene; V was cut back by 4 bases and J by 3 bases. The CDR3 is made up of 15 amino acids. The CDR3 here is CASSEGQGIGNTIYF. In DNA, the CDR3 is TGTGCCAGCAGCGAGGGACAGGGGATTGGAAACACCATATATTTT.

V usage is TRBV30 and J usage is TRBJ1-2; weak D call: TRBD1 (5 bases). The CDR3 has 13 residues. Trimming took off 3 bases at V and 5 bases at J, with 13 bases between the two ends. The germline gives CDR1 GTSNPN, CDR2 SVGIG (reference sequence). The DNA for the CDR3 is TGTGCCTGGAGAGGAACGGGGGATTATGGCTACACCTTC. This translates into CAWRGTGDYGYTF.

This chain connects TRBV9 to TRBJ1-4; TRBD1 matches at 8 bases. This CDR3 comprises 14 residues. The V segment lost 3 bases and the J segment 12 bases; nucleotides outside the gene matches: 10. Germline CDR1 reads SGDLS; CDR2 reads YYNGEE. This CDR3 reads CASSDDRGGRELFF. The CDR3 region has the DNA TGTGCCAGCAGCGATGACAGGGGTGGAAGGGAACTGTTTTTT.

In its sample, this clone was seen once. The chain combines TRBV27 with TRBJ2-1; 7 bases match TRBD2. Trimming cost V 3 bases and J 10 bases; bases outside gene matches: 12. Germline-derived CDR1 and CDR2 are MNHEY and SMNVEV (reference sequence). The CDR3 runs 15 residues. CDR3 amino acids: CASSLYGTNRGEQFF. The CDR3 DNA follows: TGTGCCAGCAGTTTGTACGGGACTAACCGAGGGGAGCAGTTCTTC.